These 17 T cell receptor beta chains were all obtained from the same sample, sequenced in a study of cytomegalovirus exposure and HLA in healthy donors. With 60 Vbeta and 13 Jbeta primers, the PCR was carried out. Clones were sequenced by immunoSEQ multiplex PCR, and TCRdb holds only the in-frame ones, with some missing. This table has around 90,000 clones, roughly 86% appearing once. Source material: PBMCs. The origin of the receptors is a man aged 25-40 years in good health and CMV-seropositive.

J is TRBJ1-2 and V is TRBV4-2, with TRBD1 identical over 7 bases. This CDR3 is 14 amino acids long. Germline V lookup: CDR1 LGHNA, CDR2 YNFKEQ. The trim removed 1 base at V and 8 bases at J, leaving 7 bases unmatched. CDR3 protein: CASSQGQGLSGYTF. The CDR3 DNA is TGTGCCAGCAGCCAAGGACAGGGTCTGAGCGGCTACACCTTC.

The chain is built from TRBV27 and TRBJ1-5; 11 bases agree with TRBD1. The germline gives CDR1 MNHEY, CDR2 SMNVEV (reference sequence). This CDR3 contains 16 residues. The V segment lost 6 bases and the J segment 4 bases; nucleotides outside the gene matches: 8. The CDR3 sequence: CASSALGQGVNQPQHF. The CDR3 nucleotides are TGTGCCAGCAGCGCCCTGGGACAGGGGGTAAATCAGCCCCAGCATTTT.

V and J are TRBV7-9 and TRBJ1-1; D is perhaps TRBD1 (6 bases). The V end lost 3 bases, the J end lost 4 bases, and 15 bases lay between the germline ends. In germline, CDR1 is SEHNR, CDR2 FQNEAQ (reference sequence). The CDR3 is 15 residues long. Here the CDR3 reads CASSLQSGVATEAFF. CDR3 sequence (DNA): TGTGCCAGCAGCTTGCAGTCAGGGGTGGCCACTGAAGCTTTCTTT. The variable domain in full, with the rest retrieved from reference TRBV7-9 and TRBJ1-1, is DTGVSQNPRHKITKRGQNVTFRCDPISEHNRLYWYRQTLGQGPEFLTYFQNEAQLEKSRLLSDRFSAERPKGSFSTLEIQRTEQGDSAMYLCASSLQSGVATEAFFGQGTRLTVV.

This clone is a singleton in its sample. CDR3 DNA: TGTGCCAGTACACCGGGACAGGGTGTGTACGAGCAGTACTTC. Protein sequence: CASTPGQGVYEQYF. V is TRBV19 and J is TRBJ2-7; 9 nucleotides align to TRBD1. CDR3 size: 14 residues. The germline V gene encodes CDR1 LNHDA and CDR2 SQIVND (reference sequence). V shed 7 bases, J shed 4 bases, and the junction held 8 bases outside the gene matches.

This clone has more than one count but fewer than ten. The genes are TRBV6-6 and TRBJ1-5; D is unresolved. The CDR3 totals 13 residues. The V end lost 5 bases, the J end lost 7 bases, and 12 bases lay between the germline ends. Germline V CDR1 and CDR2: MNHNY, SVGAGI (reference sequence). For the CDR3, the DNA is TGTGCCAGCAGTCCCGGGTTCGGGCAGCCCCAGCATTTT. This sequence encodes CASSPGFGQPQHF.

The chain links TRBV28 to TRBJ2-6, with TRBD1 matching 10 bases. V dropped 6 bases and J dropped 2; count of bases not matched to a gene: 4. The CDR3 length is 16 residues. The germline gives CDR1 MDHEN, CDR2 SYDVKM. CDR3 nucleotides: TGTGCCAGCAGCGCCGGGACAGGGGCTGGGGCCAACGTCCTGACTTTC. It is translated as CASSAGTGAGANVLTF.

The V gene is TRBV18, the J gene TRBJ2-1; TRBD2 aligns across 7 bases. There are 15 residues in the CDR3. CDR1 is KGHSH, CDR2 LQKENI, per germline. Losses at the gene ends were 4 bases for V and 2 bases for J; bases not matched to a gene: 5. For the CDR3, the DNA is TGTGCCAGCTCACTTGCGGGAGAAACCTACAATGAGCAGTTCTTC. This sequence encodes CASSLAGETYNEQFF.

The gene calls are TRBV7-9 and TRBJ2-7, with TRBD1 matching 7 bases. Germline V lookup: CDR1 SEHNR, CDR2 FQNEAQ (reference sequence). The length of the CDR3 is 14 residues. V dropped 5 bases and J dropped 2; count of bases not matched to a gene: 6. In DNA form, the CDR3 reads TGTGCCAGCAGCGGAGCGGACAGGCCCTACGAGCAGTACTTC. Its protein product is CASSGADRPYEQYF.

The chain employs TRBV6-8 and TRBJ2-4; 7 bases map to TRBD2. The CDR3 runs 18 residues. With 0 bases clipped from V and 3 bases from J, the junction kept 11 bases outside the gene matches. The V gene's germline CDR1 is MNHGY and CDR2 SAAAGT. CDR3 loop: CASSYSNSAGVVKNIQYF. CDR3 nucleotides: TGTGCCAGCAGTTACTCGAATTCTGCGGGAGTCGTCAAAAACATTCAGTACTTC.

This chain connects TRBV7-2 to TRBJ1-2, with 12 bases identical to TRBD1. The CDR3 runs 15 residues. V dropped 4 bases and J dropped 4; count of bases not matched to a gene: 4. CDR1 SGHTA and CDR2 FQGNSA come from the germline V gene. The CDR3 DNA is TGTGCCAGCAGCTACTCGGGACAGGGGGCCTATGGCTACACCTTC. Protein sequence: CASSYSGQGAYGYTF. Together with reference TRBV7-2 and TRBJ1-2, the CDR3 gives the full variable domain: GAGVSQSPSNKVTEKGKDVELRCDPISGHTALYWYRQSLGQGLEFLIYFQGNSAPDKSGLPSDRFSAERTGGSVSTLTIQRTQQEDSAVYLCASSYSGQGAYGYTFGSGTRLTVV.

This chain connects TRBV19 to TRBJ2-7; 8 positions agree with TRBD1. The CDR3 spans 13 residues. After removal of 5 bases from V and 3 bases from J, the junction contained 3 bases not matched to a gene. CDR1 and CDR2 (germline): LNHDA, SQIVND (reference sequence). DNA for the CDR3: TGTGCCAGTAGTCGGACAGGGTACTACGAGCAGTACTTC. Translation gives CASSRTGYYEQYF.

The rearrangement joins TRBV5-1 to TRBJ2-2; tentative D call: TRBD1 (5 bases). The CDR3 length is 14 residues. V lost 2 bases to trimming and J lost 7 bases, with 12 bases between them. Germline loops: CDR1 SGHRS, CDR2 YFSETQ. CDR3 sequence: CASSLKGQGGELFF. In DNA, the CDR3 is TGCGCCAGCAGCTTAAAGGGGCAGGGCGGGGAGCTGTTTTTT.

The V and J genes are TRBV5-1 and TRBJ1-3; the D gene is possibly TRBD1 (6 bases). This CDR3 has 14 residues. Germline loops: CDR1 SGHRS, CDR2 YFSETQ. The ends were cut back, 1 base at V and 3 bases at J, with 8 bases in the middle. The CDR3 bases are TGCGCCAGCAGCTTGACAGGGTATGGAAACACCATATATTTT. This encodes CASSLTGYGNTIYF.

The chain recombines TRBV28 with TRBJ1-2, with D tentatively TRBD1 (5 bases). The germline V gene encodes CDR1 MDHEN and CDR2 SYDVKM. Deletions cut 5 bases from V and 4 bases from J, with 8 bases between. The CDR3 contains 12 residues. CDR3 loop: CASSPGFYGYTF. CDR3 in DNA: TGTGCCAGCAGTCCAGGGTTCTATGGCTACACCTTC.

This clone was recorded once. The J gene is TRBJ1-1, the V gene TRBV10-3, with 7 bases fitting TRBD1. J gave up 4 bases and V 6 bases, and 5 bases lay outside the gene matches. The length of the CDR3 is 13 residues. Per the germline V gene, CDR1 is ENHRY and CDR2 is SYGVKD. CDR3 nucleotides: TGTGCCATCAGCGGACAGGAGGGCACTGAAGCTTTCTTT. Translation gives CAISGQEGTEAFF.

The chain joins TRBV7-9 to TRBJ1-4; 7 positions match TRBD1. The length of the CDR3 is 14 residues. The V and J ends lost 3 bases and 4 bases, in that order; junction bases with no gene match: 2. Germline V gene lookup returns CDR1 SEHNR and CDR2 FQNEAQ (reference sequence). The CDR3 sequence is CASSLTGFNEKLFF. For the CDR3, the DNA is TGTGCCAGCAGCTTGACAGGGTTTAATGAAAAACTGTTTTTT.

The V call is TRBV6-1, the J call TRBJ2-7; D might be TRBD1 (5 bases). CDR3 size: 15 residues. Per the germline V gene, CDR1 is MNHNS and CDR2 is SASEGT. Trimming stripped 5 bases from V and 5 bases from J, with 19 bases between. CDR3 residues: CASSFPFDSSDEQYF. The CDR3 DNA is TGTGCCAGCAGTTTTCCGTTTGACAGTTCGGACGAGCAGTACTTC.